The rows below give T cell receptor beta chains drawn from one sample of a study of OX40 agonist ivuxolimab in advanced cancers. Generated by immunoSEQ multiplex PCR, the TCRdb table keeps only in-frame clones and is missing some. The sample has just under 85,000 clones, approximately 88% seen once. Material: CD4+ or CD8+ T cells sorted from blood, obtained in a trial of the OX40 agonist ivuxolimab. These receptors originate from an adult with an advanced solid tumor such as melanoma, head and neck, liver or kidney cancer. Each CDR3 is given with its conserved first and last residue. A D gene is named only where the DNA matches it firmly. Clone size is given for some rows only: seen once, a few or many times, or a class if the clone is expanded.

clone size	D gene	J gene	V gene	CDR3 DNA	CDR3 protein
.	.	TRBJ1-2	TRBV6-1	TGTGCCAGCAGCCGACTAACCTCAGGGAGGGGAGGCTACACCTTC	CASSRLTSGRGGYTF
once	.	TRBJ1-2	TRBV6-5	TGTGCCAGCAGATTCAGGGCCTTGGCCCCCTATGGCTACACCTTC	CASRFRALAPYGYTF
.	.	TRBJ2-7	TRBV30	TGTGCCTGGACCCCCCTAGGGGGAGGGCCCACCTACGAGCAGTACTTC	CAWTPLGGGPTYEQYF
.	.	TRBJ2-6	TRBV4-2	TGTGCCAGCAGCCAAGGGGACGCTGGGGCCAACGTCCTGACTTTC	CASSQGDAGANVLTF
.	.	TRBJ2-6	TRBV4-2	TGTGCCGTTGGAGGCACTGGGGCCAACGTCCTGACTTTC	CAVGGTGANVLTF
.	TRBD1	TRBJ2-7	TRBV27	TGTGCCAGCAGTTTAAAACAGGGGGGTTACTACGAGCAGTACTTC	CASSLKQGGYYEQYF
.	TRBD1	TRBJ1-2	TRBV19	TGTGCCAGTAGTATAGAGGGACAGCCGACTAACTATGGCTACACCTTC	CASSIEGQPTNYGYTF
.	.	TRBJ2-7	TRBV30	TGTGCCTGGAGTGTCCTAGAGAGGGGCGAGCAGTACTTC	CAWSVLERGEQYF
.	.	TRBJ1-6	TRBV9	TGTGCCAGCAGCGCCCAAGCTACTTCACCCCTCCACTTT	CASSAQATSPLHF
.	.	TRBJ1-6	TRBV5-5	TGTGCCAGCAGCTTTTTTGTACAGGGCTCACCCCTCCACTTT	CASSFFVQGSPLHF
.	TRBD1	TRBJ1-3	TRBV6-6	TGTGCCAGCAGTTACTCAGGGCAGGGGGCAAACACCATATATTTT	CASSYSGQGANTIYF
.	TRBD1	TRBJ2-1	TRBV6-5	TGTGCCAGCAGTTACGAGGACAGGGGCTACAATGAGCAGTTCTTC	CASSYEDRGYNEQFF
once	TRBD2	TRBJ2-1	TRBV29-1	TGCAGCGTTGGACTAGCGGGAACGTACAATGAGCAGTTCTTC	CSVGLAGTYNEQFF
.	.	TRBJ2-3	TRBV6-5	TGTGCCAGCAGTTACATAGTGGGCACAGATACGCAGTATTTT	CASSYIVGTDTQYF
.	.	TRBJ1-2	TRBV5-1	TGCGCCAGCAGCTTGGAAGGGGGGGCAGGCTATGGCTACACCTTC	CASSLEGGAGYGYTF